The 3 T cell receptor beta chains listed next were all sequenced from one sample in a study of early stage breast cancer tumors. Libraries were prepared by immunoSEQ multiplex PCR; TCRdb keeps only in-frame clonotypes and omits some of them. This sample has 20,000 to 25,000 clones; about 76% occur once, and the top ten carry 25% to 35%. Source material: blood. These receptors were obtained from a person aged 55 to 75 with breast cancer.

The chain uses TRBV7-8 and TRBJ2-7; D unclear. The V gene lost 4 bases and the J gene lost 3 bases, with 16 bases spanning the gap. Germline values: CDR1 SGHVS, CDR2 FQNEAQ. This CDR3 is 15 amino acids long. The CDR3 nucleotides are TGTGCCAGCAGCTCCCCTCGCGGCGGCAGCTACGAGCAGTACTTC. Residues: CASSSPRGGSYEQYF.

The V call is TRBV10-3, the J call TRBJ1-2; 8 nucleotides line up with TRBD1. J gave up 1 base and V 10 bases, and 17 bases lay outside the gene matches. This CDR3 comprises 17 residues. Germline assignment: CDR1 ENHRY and CDR2 SYGVKD. CDR3 bases: TGTGCCAGCATAAACGGACAGGGCCTACGAAATAACTATGGCTACACCTTC. It codes for CASINGQGLRNNYGYTF.

This clone was picked up one time. The chain employs TRBV7-2 and TRBJ2-7; D not certain. The CDR3 extends over 14 amino acids. CDR1 is SGHTA, CDR2 FQGNSA, per germline. Trimming took off 5 bases at V and 0 bases at J, with 11 bases between the two ends. The DNA for the CDR3 is TGTGCCAGCAGCCAGCCAGGTTTCTCCTACGAGCAGTACTTC. This codes for CASSQPGFSYEQYF.